This T cell receptor beta chain was sequenced for a study of CD4 T cells in relation to SARS-CoV-2 and coronaviruses. Before the COVID-19 pandemic, during about 2010-2018, CD4+ T cells were taken from unexposed donors. Isolation of CD4+ T cells took place after approximately 11 days in culture. This clone turned up a few times. Its antigen is as yet unknown. Assay: immunoSEQ multiplex PCR; the TCRdb copy retains only in-frame clones and omits some. The data show 25,000 to 35,000 clones, about three quarters seen once. In germline, CDR1 is SGHTA, CDR2 FQGNSA. CDR3 length: 14 amino acids. Trimming cost V 2 bases and J 3 bases, with 8 bases left between them.

This TCR was recovered from a human donor in good health. The chain has TRBV7-2 and TRBJ1-5, with D tentatively TRBD1 (5 bases). Sequencing used CD4+ T cells from PBMCs, cultured in vitro. CDR3 protein: CASSLPGINQPQHF. The DNA for the CDR3 is TGTGCCAGCAGCTTACCAGGGATCAATCAGCCCCAGCATTTT.